The 4 T cell receptor beta chains in this list originate from one sample, sequenced in a study of blood T cell repertoires in COVID-19. Clones were read by immunoSEQ multiplex PCR, and TCRdb kept only the in-frame ones, dropping some. The sample contains approximately 99,000 clones, about 85% of which appear only once. The material sequenced was peripheral blood. Receptors originate from an older woman with acute or convalescent COVID-19.

The V gene is TRBV7-2, the J gene TRBJ2-2; maybe TRBD2 (6 bases). The CDR3 is 14 amino acids. The V end was cut by 5 bases, the J end by 3 bases, with 10 bases between. Germline V CDR1 and CDR2: SGHTA, FQGNSA. This CDR3 reads CASSASGYTGELFF. DNA for the CDR3: TGTGCCAGCAGCGCGAGCGGGTACACCGGGGAGCTGTTTTTT.

By its share, this clone is medium-sized. The chain is built from TRBV29-1 and TRBJ2-7; 7 bases agree with TRBD2. The CDR3 has 15 amino acids. CDR1 is SQVTM, CDR2 ANQGSEA, per germline. The ends lost 1 base at V and 2 bases at J; junction bases unmatched: 8. This CDR3 reads CSVEGSGAKTYEQYF. In DNA, the CDR3 is TGCAGCGTTGAAGGGAGCGGGGCCAAGACCTACGAGCAGTACTTC.

The chain combines TRBV7-9 with TRBJ2-6; weak D call: TRBD2 (6 bases). The CDR3 sequence is 15 residues long. Germline-derived CDR1 and CDR2 are SEHNR and FQNEAQ (reference sequence). The ends were cut back, 2 bases at V and 2 bases at J, with 7 bases in the middle. The CDR3 bases are TGTGCCAGCAGCTTATGGGGGGCTGGGGCCAACGTCCTGACTTTC. Translating gives CASSLWGAGANVLTF. The whole variable domain, remainder taken from reference TRBV7-9 and TRBJ2-6, is DTGVSQNPRHKITKRGQNVTFRCDPISEHNRLYWYRQTLGQGPEFLTYFQNEAQLEKSRLLSDRFSAERPKGSFSTLEIQRTEQGDSAMYLCASSLWGAGANVLTFGAGSRLTVL.

This clone was observed a few times. The rearrangement joins TRBV7-8 to TRBJ2-5, with 8 bases that match TRBD2. Germline V gives CDR1 SGHVS, CDR2 FQNEAQ. The CDR3 covers 14 residues. With V trimmed by 8 bases and J by 4 bases, 9 bases remained unmatched. This CDR3 reads CASVRRGAGETQYF. CDR3 DNA: TGTGCCAGCGTGAGGCGGGGGGCGGGAGAGACCCAGTACTTC.